The rows below give T cell receptor beta chains drawn from one sample of a study of PD-1 blockade in classical Hodgkin lymphoma. Assay used: immunoSEQ multiplex PCR; TCRdb lists only in-frame clones, some missing. The sample has 25,000 or so clones; about 80% are singletons. The specimen was CD4+ T cells from blood, collected at baseline. These receptors came from a human donor with classical Hodgkin lymphoma. The CDR3 runs from the conserved cysteine through the conserved F or W. Fields, in order: D gene, clone size, J gene, V gene, CDR3 DNA, CDR3 protein. The D gene is left open where the match is weak. Size is stated for part of the rows, as once, few or many counts, or as a class when the clone is expanded.

>NA|NA|TRBJ1-1|TRBV5-5
TGTGCCAGCAGCTTGAGGCCGGTGAACACTGAAGCTTTCTTT
CASSLRPVNTEAFF
>NA|NA|TRBJ2-7|TRBV19
TGTGCCAGTAGTCTACCGAGACACTCCTACGAGCAGTACTTC
CASSLPRHSYEQYF
>TRBD1|NA|TRBJ2-2|TRBV2
TGTGCCAGCAGTGGGAGACAGGGGGCTGTTCCCGGGGAGCTGTTTTTT
CASSGRQGAVPGELFF
>NA|NA|TRBJ1-4|TRBV28
TGTGCCAGCAGTTCCTTAAAGGCAGCTAATGAAAAACTGTTTTTT
CASSSLKAANEKLFF
>NA|NA|TRBJ1-4|TRBV6-1
TGTGCCAGCAGTGACACAACCCCCTTCAGGGAAAAACTGTTTTTT
CASSDTTPFREKLFF
>NA|NA|TRBJ2-7|TRBV9
TGTGCCAGCAGCGTAGTGGGTAGCCCAAGCTCCTACGAGCAGTACTTC
CASSVVGSPSSYEQYF
>TRBD2|NA|TRBJ2-3|TRBV6-5
TGTGCCAGCAAGCGGGGCCGAGGAGATACGCAGTATTTT
CASKRGRGDTQYF
>TRBD2|once|TRBJ2-1|TRBV5-1
TGCGCCAGCAGCTTGGAACTTCTAGCGGGGGACTACAATGAGCAGTTCTTC
CASSLELLAGDYNEQFF
>TRBD1|NA|TRBJ1-2|TRBV11-2
TGTGCCAGCAGTATGTCAGGGACAGGGCCCGGCTACACCTTC
CASSMSGTGPGYTF
>NA|NA|TRBJ1-2|TRBV10-3
TGTGCCATCAGTGAGTCGCAGGTGAGAAACTATGGCTACACCTTC
CAISESQVRNYGYTF
>TRBD2|NA|TRBJ2-1|TRBV27
TGTGCCAGCAGTTCGGCCGGACTAGGGGCCCTGTATTCCTACAATGAGCAGTTCTTC
CASSSAGLGALYSYNEQFF
>TRBD1|NA|TRBJ1-5|TRBV4-3
TGCGCCAGCAGCCAAGATCAAGGCAGGGGGTCACCCAATCAGCCCCAGCATTTT
CASSQDQGRGSPNQPQHF
>NA|NA|TRBJ2-1|TRBV4-2
TGTGCCAGCAGCCAAGACAGGCTAGACGACAATGAGCAGTTCTTC
CASSQDRLDDNEQFF
>NA|NA|TRBJ2-5|TRBV7-7
TGTGCCAGCAGCTTAGTGGGGGGGCCGGGTGAGACCCAGTACTTC
CASSLVGGPGETQYF
>NA|NA|TRBJ1-2|TRBV10-1
TGCGCCAGCAGTAAGGTAGCGGGCTATGGCTACACCTTC
CASSKVAGYGYTF
>NA|NA|TRBJ2-5|TRBV25-1
TGTGCCAGCAGCCTCGGGGGAATCGAGACCCAGTACTTC
CASSLGGIETQYF
>NA|NA|TRBJ1-4|TRBV18
TGTGCCAGCTCACCCCAACAGGGTCCCGTTGAAAAACTGTTTTTT
CASSPQQGPVEKLFF
>NA|NA|TRBJ2-2|TRBV6-1
TGTGCCAGCAGGGCTGGGACACCGAACACCGGGGAGCTGTTTTTT
CASRAGTPNTGELFF
>NA|NA|TRBJ1-5|TRBV18
TGTGCCAGCTCACCACCGTCAGGAAATCAGCCCCAGCATTTT
CASSPPSGNQPQHF
>NA|few|TRBJ2-7|TRBV7-3
TGTGCCAGCAGCCCCACAGGGTACGAGCAGTACTTC
CASSPTGYEQYF